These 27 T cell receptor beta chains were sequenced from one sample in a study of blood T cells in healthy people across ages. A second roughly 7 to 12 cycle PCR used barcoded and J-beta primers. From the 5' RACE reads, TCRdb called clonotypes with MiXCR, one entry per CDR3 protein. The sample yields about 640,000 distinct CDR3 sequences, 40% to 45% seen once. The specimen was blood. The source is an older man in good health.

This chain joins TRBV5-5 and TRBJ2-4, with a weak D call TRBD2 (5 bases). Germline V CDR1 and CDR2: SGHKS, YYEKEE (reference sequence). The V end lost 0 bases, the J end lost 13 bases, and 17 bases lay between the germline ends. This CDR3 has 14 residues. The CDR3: CASSLEAASARQYF. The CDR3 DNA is TGTGCCAGCAGCTTGGAAGCGGCGAGCGCTAGGCAGTACTTC.

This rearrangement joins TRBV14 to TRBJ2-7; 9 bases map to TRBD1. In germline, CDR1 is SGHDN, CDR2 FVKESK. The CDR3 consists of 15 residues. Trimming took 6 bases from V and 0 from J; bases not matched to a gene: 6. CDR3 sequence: CASSRDRGSSYEQYF. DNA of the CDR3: TGTGCCAGCAGTCGTGACAGGGGGAGCTCCTACGAGCAGTACTTC.

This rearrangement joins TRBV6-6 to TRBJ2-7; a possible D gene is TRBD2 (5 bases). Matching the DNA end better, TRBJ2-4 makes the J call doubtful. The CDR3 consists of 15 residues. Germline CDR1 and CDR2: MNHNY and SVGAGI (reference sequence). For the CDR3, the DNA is TGTGCCAGCAGTTACGTCGGACTGGCCAAAAACATTCAGTACTTC. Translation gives CASSYVGLAKNIQYF.

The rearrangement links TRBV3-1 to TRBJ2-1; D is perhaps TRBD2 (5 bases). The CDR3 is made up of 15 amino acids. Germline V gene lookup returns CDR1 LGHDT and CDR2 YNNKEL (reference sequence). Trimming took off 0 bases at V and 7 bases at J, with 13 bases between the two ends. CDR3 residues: CASSQDPGGVNEQFF. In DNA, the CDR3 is TGTGCCAGCAGCCAAGATCCTGGAGGAGTAAATGAGCAGTTCTTC.

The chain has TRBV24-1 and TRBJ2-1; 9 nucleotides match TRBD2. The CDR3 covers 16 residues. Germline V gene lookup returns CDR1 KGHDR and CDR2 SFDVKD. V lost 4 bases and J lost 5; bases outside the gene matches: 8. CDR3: CATSEPGLAGNNEQFF. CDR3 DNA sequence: TGTGCCACCAGTGAGCCAGGTCTAGCGGGAAACAATGAGCAGTTCTTC.

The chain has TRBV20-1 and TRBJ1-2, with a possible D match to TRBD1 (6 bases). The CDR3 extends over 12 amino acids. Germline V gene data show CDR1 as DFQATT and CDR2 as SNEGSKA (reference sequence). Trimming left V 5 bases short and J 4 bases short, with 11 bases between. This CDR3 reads CSADGTSYGYTF. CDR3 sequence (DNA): TGCAGTGCTGACGGGACAAGCTATGGCTACACCTTC.

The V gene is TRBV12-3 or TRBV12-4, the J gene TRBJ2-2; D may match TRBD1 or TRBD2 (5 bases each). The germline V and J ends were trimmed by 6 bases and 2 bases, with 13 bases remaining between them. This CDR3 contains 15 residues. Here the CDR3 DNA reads TGTGCCAGCAGGAACGGGGCAAGCAACACCGGGGAGCTGTTTTTT. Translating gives CASRNGASNTGELFF.

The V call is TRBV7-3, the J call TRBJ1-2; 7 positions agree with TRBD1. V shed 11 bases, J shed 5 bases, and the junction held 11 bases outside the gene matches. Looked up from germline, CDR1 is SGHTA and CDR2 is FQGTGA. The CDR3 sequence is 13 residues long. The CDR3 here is CAGNGTVQYGYTF. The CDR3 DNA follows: TGTGCCGGAAACGGGACAGTCCAATATGGCTACACCTTC.

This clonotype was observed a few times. CDR3: CASSDPLALGEQYF. The CDR3 region has the DNA TGTGCCAGCAGTGACCCACTAGCATTGGGTGAGCAGTACTTC. The rearrangement uses TRBV2 and TRBJ2-5, with a weak D call TRBD2 (6 bases). Germline loops: CDR1 SNHLY, CDR2 FYNNEI. This CDR3 is 14 amino acids long. V dropped 3 bases and J dropped 11 bases, with 19 bases sitting between them.

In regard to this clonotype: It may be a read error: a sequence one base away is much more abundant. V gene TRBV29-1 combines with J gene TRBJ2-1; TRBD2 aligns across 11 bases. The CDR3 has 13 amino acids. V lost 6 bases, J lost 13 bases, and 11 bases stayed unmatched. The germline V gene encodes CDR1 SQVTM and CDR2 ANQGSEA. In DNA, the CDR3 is TGCAGCGTCCTACTAGCGGGAGAGGAGACCCAGTTCTTC. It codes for CSVLLAGEETQFF.

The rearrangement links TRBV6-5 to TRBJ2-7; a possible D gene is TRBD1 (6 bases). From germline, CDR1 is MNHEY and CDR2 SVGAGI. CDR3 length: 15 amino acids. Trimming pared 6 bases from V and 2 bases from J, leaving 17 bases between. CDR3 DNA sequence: TGTGCCAGCAGCCTTCAGGGGATTGGGCCCTACGAGCAGTACTTC. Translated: CASSLQGIGPYEQYF.

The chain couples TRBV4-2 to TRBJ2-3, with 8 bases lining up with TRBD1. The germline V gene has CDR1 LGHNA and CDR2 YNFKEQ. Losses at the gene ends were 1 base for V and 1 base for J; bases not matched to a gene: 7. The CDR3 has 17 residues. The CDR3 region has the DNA TGTGCCAGCAGCCAAGTCTCAGGGGGCTCGGGCACAGATACGCAGTATTTT. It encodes CASSQVSGGSGTDTQYF.

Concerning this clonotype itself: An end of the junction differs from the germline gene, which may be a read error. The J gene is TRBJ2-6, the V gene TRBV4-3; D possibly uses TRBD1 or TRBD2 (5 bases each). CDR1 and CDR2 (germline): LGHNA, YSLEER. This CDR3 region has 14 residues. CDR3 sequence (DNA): TGCGCCAGCAGAGAGGGAGCTGGGGCCAACGTCCCGACTTTC. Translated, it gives CASREGAGANVPTF.

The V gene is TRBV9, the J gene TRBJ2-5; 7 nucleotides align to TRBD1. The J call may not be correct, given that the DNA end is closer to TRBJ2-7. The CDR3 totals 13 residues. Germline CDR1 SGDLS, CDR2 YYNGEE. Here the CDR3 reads CASSGQGFREQYF. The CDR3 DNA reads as TGTGCCAGCAGCGGACAGGGCTTTCGCGAGCAGTACTTC.

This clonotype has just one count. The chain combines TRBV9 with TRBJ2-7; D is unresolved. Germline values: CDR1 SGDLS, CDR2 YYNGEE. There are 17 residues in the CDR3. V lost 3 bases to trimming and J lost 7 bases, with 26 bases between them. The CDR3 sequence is CASSALERVRNINEQYF. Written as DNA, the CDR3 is TGTGCCAGCAGCGCCTTAGAAAGGGTGAGGAATATCAATGAGCAGTACTTC. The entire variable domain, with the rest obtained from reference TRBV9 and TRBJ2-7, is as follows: DSGVTQTPKHLITATGQRVTLRCSPRSGDLSVYWYQQSLDQGLQFLIQYYNGEERAKGNILERFSAQQFPDLHSELNLSSLELGDSALYFCASSALERVRNINEQYFGPGTRLTVT.

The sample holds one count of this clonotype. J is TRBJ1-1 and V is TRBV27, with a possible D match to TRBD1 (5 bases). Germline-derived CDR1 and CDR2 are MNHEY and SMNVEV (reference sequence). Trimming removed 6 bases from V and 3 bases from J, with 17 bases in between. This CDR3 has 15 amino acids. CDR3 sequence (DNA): TGTGCCAGCAGGCACGAAAGGGGACGGGACACTGAAGCTTTCTTT. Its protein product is CASRHERGRDTEAFF.

CDR3 sequence reads: CATSRPGQGVDEQYF. The CDR3, as DNA: TGTGCCACCAGCAGGCCGGGACAGGGAGTCGATGAGCAGTACTTC. The chain couples TRBV15 to TRBJ2-7, with TRBD1 matching 9 bases. Germline CDR1 and CDR2: LNHNV and YYDKDF (reference sequence). V dropped 3 bases and J dropped 7; count of bases not matched to a gene: 10. The CDR3 spans 15 residues.

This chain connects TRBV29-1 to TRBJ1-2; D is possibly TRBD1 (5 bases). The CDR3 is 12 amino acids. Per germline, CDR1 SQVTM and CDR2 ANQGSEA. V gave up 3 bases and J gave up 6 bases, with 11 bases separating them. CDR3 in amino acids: CSVERQHDGYTF. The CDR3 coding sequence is TGCAGCGTTGAGAGACAGCACGATGGCTACACCTTC.

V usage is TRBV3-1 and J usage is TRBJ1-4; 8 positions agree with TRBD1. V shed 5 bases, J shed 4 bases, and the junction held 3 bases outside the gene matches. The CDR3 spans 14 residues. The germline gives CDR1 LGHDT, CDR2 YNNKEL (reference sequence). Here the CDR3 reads CASSRQGNNEKLFF. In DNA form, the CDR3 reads TGTGCCAGCAGCAGACAGGGGAATAATGAAAAACTGTTTTTT.

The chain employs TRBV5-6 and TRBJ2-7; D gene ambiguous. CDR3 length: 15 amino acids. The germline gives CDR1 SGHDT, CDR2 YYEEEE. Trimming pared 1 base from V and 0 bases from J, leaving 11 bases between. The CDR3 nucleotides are TGTGCCAGCAGCTTGATTTTACGGAGCTCCTACGAGCAGTACTTC. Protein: CASSLILRSSYEQYF.

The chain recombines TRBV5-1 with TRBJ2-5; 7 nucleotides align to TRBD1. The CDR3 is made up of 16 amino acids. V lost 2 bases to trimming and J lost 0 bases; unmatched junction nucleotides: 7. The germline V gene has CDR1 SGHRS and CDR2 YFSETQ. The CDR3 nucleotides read TGCGCCAGCAGCTTTAGTGGACAGGCTTACCAAGAGACCCAGTACTTC. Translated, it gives CASSFSGQAYQETQYF.

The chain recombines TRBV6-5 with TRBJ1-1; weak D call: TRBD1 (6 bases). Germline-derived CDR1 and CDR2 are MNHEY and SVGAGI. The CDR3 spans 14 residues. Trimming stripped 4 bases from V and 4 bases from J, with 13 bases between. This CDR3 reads CASSFQGRATEAFF. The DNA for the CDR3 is TGTGCCAGCAGTTTCCAGGGGCGGGCCACTGAAGCTTTCTTT.

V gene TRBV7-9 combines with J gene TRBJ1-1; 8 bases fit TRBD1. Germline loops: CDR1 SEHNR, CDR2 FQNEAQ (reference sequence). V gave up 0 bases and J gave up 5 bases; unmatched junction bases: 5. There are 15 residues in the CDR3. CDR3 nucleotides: TGTGCCAGCAGCTTAGCAACAGGGGGTCAAACTGAAGCTTTCTTT. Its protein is CASSLATGGQTEAFF.

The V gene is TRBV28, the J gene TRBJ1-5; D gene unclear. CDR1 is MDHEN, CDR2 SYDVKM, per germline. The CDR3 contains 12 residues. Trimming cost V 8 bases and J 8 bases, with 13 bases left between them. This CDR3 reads CASRAQREPQHF. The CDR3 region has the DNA TGTGCCAGCCGCGCCCAGAGGGAGCCCCAGCATTTT.

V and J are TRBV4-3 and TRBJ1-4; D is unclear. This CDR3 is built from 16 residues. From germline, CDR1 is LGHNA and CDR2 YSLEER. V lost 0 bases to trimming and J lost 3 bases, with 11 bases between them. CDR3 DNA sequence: TGCGCCAGCAGCCAAGATCCGGCAGGTTCTAATGAAAAACTGTTTTTT. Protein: CASSQDPAGSNEKLFF.

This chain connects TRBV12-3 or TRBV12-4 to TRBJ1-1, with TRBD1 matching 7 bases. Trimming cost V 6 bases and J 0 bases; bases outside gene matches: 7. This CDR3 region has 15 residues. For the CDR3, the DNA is TGTGCCAGCAGACCATCGGGACAGTTGAACACTGAAGCTTTCTTT. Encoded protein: CASRPSGQLNTEAFF.

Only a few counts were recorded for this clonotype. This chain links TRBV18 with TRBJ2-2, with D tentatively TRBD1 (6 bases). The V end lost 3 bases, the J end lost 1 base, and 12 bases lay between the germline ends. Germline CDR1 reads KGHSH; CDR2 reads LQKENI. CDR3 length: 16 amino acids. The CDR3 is CASSPPDRMNTGELFF. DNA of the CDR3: TGTGCCAGCTCACCCCCCGACAGGATGAACACCGGGGAGCTGTTTTTT.